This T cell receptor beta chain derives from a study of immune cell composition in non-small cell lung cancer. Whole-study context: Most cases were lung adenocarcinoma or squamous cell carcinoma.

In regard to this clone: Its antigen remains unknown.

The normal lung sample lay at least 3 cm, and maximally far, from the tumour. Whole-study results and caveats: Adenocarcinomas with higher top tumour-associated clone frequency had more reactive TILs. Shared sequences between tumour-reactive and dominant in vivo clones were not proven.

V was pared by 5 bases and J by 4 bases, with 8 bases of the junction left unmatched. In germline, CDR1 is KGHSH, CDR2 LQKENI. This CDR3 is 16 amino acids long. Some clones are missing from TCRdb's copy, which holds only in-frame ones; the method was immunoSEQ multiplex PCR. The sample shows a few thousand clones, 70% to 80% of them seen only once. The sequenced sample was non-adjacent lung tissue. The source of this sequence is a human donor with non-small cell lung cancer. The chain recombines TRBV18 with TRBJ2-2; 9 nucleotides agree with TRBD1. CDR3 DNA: TGTGCCAGCTCAGGAACGGGACAGGGAGGCACCGGGGAGCTGTTTTTT. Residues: CASSGTGQGGTGELFF.